This T cell receptor beta chain was found in a study of T cell changes during pregnancy in multiple sclerosis. TCRdb keeps only in-frame clones here, not all; method: immunoSEQ multiplex PCR. The sample holds 76,000 or so clones, 80% to 95% seen once. CDR1 is SGHDN and CDR2 is FVKESK in the germline V gene. CDR3 size: 17 residues. The trim removed 0 bases at V and 3 bases at J, leaving 6 bases unmatched. Sequences were derived from peripheral blood, sampled in the second trimester of pregnancy. The V gene is TRBV14, the J gene TRBJ2-2; 8 nucleotides line up with TRBD2. The source of this sequence is a female donor in good health, enrolled as a control in a pregnancy study. Here the CDR3 DNA reads TGTGCCAGCAGCCAAGACAGAACTAGCGGTTACACCGGGGAGCTGTTTTTT. This encodes CASSQDRTSGYTGELFF.